This T cell receptor beta chain is drawn from a study of T cell clusters in autoimmune cytopenias (dated by TCRdb to the late 2010s). About the study as a whole: TRB sequencing reached a median depth of around 52,000 reads per sample and yielded a median of around 2,400 distinct TRB clonotypes per sample. Alongside healthy, CLL and autoimmune hepatitis controls, autoimmune cytopenia patients had their peripheral blood TRB and IGH repertoires sequenced at active disease and again during treatment follow-up. The study aimed to test whether autoimmune cytopenia patients carry a disease-specific immune repertoire signature usable as a blood-based biomarker.

The germline V gene supplies CDR1 KGHSH and CDR2 LQKENI. The CDR3 holds 13 amino acids from the cysteine to the phenylalanine. No DNA sequence is on record. Per sample, approximately 270 ng of peripheral blood genomic DNA, 35,000 to 40,000 genome equivalents, was used for TRB amplification. With regard to this clonotype: What antigen it recognizes has not been identified.

Multiplex PCR with a touch-down protocol amplified TRB rearrangements, with the TRB-A and TRB-B primer pools combined in a single tube. Illumina adapters and sample indices were added to the amplicons through two consecutive PCR reactions using Phusion HS II polymerase. After gel purification with the NucleoSpin Gel and PCR Clean-up kit, the amplicons were quantified by Qubit and checked for quality on an Agilent 2100 Bioanalyzer. Sequencing of the libraries was done on an Illumina MiSeq with 600-cycle, single-indexed, paired-end runs. The authors processed their data as follows. Alignment and assembly of TRB reads were performed with MiXCR version 2.1.12 and the default MiXCR reference library. A clone was defined by each unique CDR3 nucleotide sequence, and the analysis included only productive sequences with two or more reads. To assess repertoire diversity, an R script computed alpha-parameterized diversity profiles (alpha 0 to 5), which included the Shannon (alpha 1) and Simpson (alpha 2) indices. Combinatorial TRB VJ usage was calculated with the tcR package and was compared between cohorts by principal component analysis performed with ade4. TCRbeta CDR3s were clustered with GLIPH on cohort pairs matched by age and read depth, and cluster frequencies were compared by Wilcoxon test. Reads reprocessed by TCRdb are summarized as one entry per CDR3 protein sequence, and DNA is absent. The V and J calls and clone size come from TCRdb's table, not from the authors' own analysis. The sample's table lists a count of about 8,200 distinct CDR3 sequences. The ten top clones hold approximately 30% of the sample.

The study at large found these results: A lack of physiological T cell clusters in primary autoimmune cytopenia patients was suggested by GLIPH, as 51 clusters were found to be exclusive to healthy donors versus 17 exclusive to patients. Healthy donors showed approximately 3.3-fold more exclusive TRB clusters than active autoimmune hepatitis patients, consistent with an autoimmunity-wide signature. The T cell clusters were defined only in silico, and the functional role of the clusters was left to be validated experimentally. The TRB repertoire shifts, including less even repertoires in secondary cytopenia and CLL, mostly reflected lymphoma bias and not autoimmunity. In the comparison of secondary cytopenia with CLL, no cluster-lack signature showed up, apparently because the dominant lymphoma-associated repertoire masked the signature.

Specimen: peripheral blood. This TCR was sampled from a human donor with an autoimmune cytopenia or autoimmune hepatitis (not recorded which). This chain joins TRBV18 to TRBJ1-5; TCRdb's assignment of TRBD1 cannot be checked, as there is no DNA. The CDR3 corresponds to CASSPGTGMPQHF.